The clone carrying this TCR beta chain was counted at least ten times. Its antigen is not known. The sample comes from a study of HIV-infected patients and healthy controls. The germline gives CDR1 SNHLY, CDR2 FYNNEI. The CDR3 spans 14 residues. All unsorted peripheral T cells were captured because whole blood was used without fractionation. cDNA was made from approximately 0.55 ug RNA using alpha and beta constant primers. Alpha and beta chain libraries were made separately by chain-specific third strand synthesis with multiplexing indices. Ligation attached cDNA to a 5' RACE adapter that carried a random hexamer and SP2 site. In TCRdb, the 5' RACE reads were re-called with MiXCR into one record per CDR3 protein. The sample records tens of thousands of distinct CDR3 sequences, 8.5% to 9% being singletons. Study outcomes and limitations: Unequal distinct sequence numbers between patients and controls complicated comparisons. Compared with untreated HIV+ repertoires, healthy controls showed roughly threefold more distinct CDR3s and higher Shannon diversity.

The TCR originated in an adult in good health. Sequencing was performed on blood. The chain uses TRBV2 and TRBJ2-2; D not resolved. As DNA, the CDR3 is TGTGCTTTGGTTAGCCGGGTCCACACCGGGGAGCTGTTTTTT. It translates to CALVSRVHTGELFF.